The 24 T cell receptor beta chains presented below share a single source sample, sequenced in a study of blood T cell repertoires in COVID-19. TCRdb's copy holds only in-frame clones and misses some; the assay was immunoSEQ multiplex PCR. The data hold some 120,000 clones, with approximately 80% observed a single time. Sequenced: peripheral blood. The receptors stem from a man in his 70s with active or convalescent COVID-19.

This clone was detected once. The rearrangement joins TRBV4-3 to TRBJ1-6; 9 bases align to TRBD1. The V segment lost 3 bases and the J segment 8 bases; nucleotides outside the gene matches: 2. The CDR3 is 14 residues long. CDR1 and CDR2 (germline): LGHNA, YSLEER. The CDR3 spells CASSQGQGYSPLHF. CDR3 DNA sequence: TGCGCCAGCAGCCAGGGACAGGGTTATTCACCCCTCCACTTT.

This rearrangement joins TRBV7-9 to TRBJ2-3; 10 bases align to TRBD2. The CDR3 extends over 16 amino acids. Germline V CDR1 and CDR2: SEHNR, FQNEAQ (reference sequence). Unmatched junction bases numbered 9, after V lost 6 bases and J lost 3 bases. The CDR3 region is CASSTKRGGLTDTQYF. CDR3 nucleotide sequence: TGTGCCAGCAGTACTAAGCGGGGGGGCCTGACAGATACGCAGTATTTT.

The chain links TRBV27 to TRBJ1-3, with unresolved D. The CDR3 length is 14 residues. Per the germline V gene, CDR1 is MNHEY and CDR2 is SMNVEV (reference sequence). V lost 0 bases, J lost 3 bases, and 6 bases lay in between. As DNA, the CDR3 is TGTGCCAGCAGTTTATCGACAATTGGAAACACCATATATTTT. Amino acids: CASSLSTIGNTIYF.

The J gene is TRBJ2-7, the V gene TRBV3-1 (or the pseudogene TRBV3-2), with 10 bases aligning to TRBD2. V shed 0 bases and J 7 bases; nucleotides not matched to a gene: 9. Germline lookup yields CDR1 LGHDT and CDR2 YNNKEL (reference sequence). The CDR3 is 16 amino acids. The CDR3 region has the DNA TGTGCCAGCAGCCAAGACTCTAGCGGGGGAAATAGTGAGCAGTACTTC. Translating it yields CASSQDSSGGNSEQYF.

The CDR3 loop reads CASTIGGHEQFF. In nucleotides, the CDR3 is TGTGCCAGCACCATCGGGGGGCATGAGCAGTTCTTC. The chain has TRBV7-9 and TRBJ2-1; tentatively, D is TRBD2 (7 bases). CDR1 is SEHNR and CDR2 is FQNEAQ in the germline V gene (reference sequence). The CDR3 extends over 12 amino acids. Trimming pared 7 bases from V and 8 bases from J, leaving 12 bases between.

This clone was recorded many times. The chain couples TRBV4-1 to TRBJ2-7; TRBD2 might be the D (5 bases). The germline gives CDR1 MGHRA, CDR2 YSYEKL. V lost 2 bases and J 0 bases, leaving 14 bases between the germline ends. The CDR3 spans 16 residues. CDR3 in DNA: TGCGCCAGCAGCCAAACTGCGGCGGGTACCTCCTACGAGCAGTACTTC. Translation: CASSQTAAGTSYEQYF.

The chain links TRBV3-1 (or the pseudogene TRBV3-2) to TRBJ2-5; D may be TRBD2 (6 bases). Trimming stripped 0 bases from V and 7 bases from J, with 12 bases between. The V gene's germline CDR1 is LGHDT and CDR2 YNNKEL (reference sequence). The CDR3 is 14 amino acids. CDR3 nucleotides: TGTGCCAGCAGCCAAGATTTTCTTAGCGGGACCCAGTACTTC. Translating it yields CASSQDFLSGTQYF.

This clone was counted at least ten times. The chain carries TRBV6-4 and TRBJ2-3; D may be TRBD2 (5 bases). The length of the CDR3 is 15 residues. Trimming pared 5 bases from V and 2 bases from J, leaving 14 bases between. The germline V gene encodes CDR1 MRHNA and CDR2 SNTAGT. CDR3 nucleotide sequence: TGTGCCAGCAGTCTCTCCGACCGGGACACAGATACGCAGTATTTT. It yields the protein CASSLSDRDTDTQYF.

This sequence joins TRBV7-2 and TRBJ2-3; maybe TRBD2 (5 bases). Germline loops: CDR1 SGHTA, CDR2 FQGNSA. V shed 2 bases and J shed 0 bases, with 9 bases lying between them. The CDR3 runs to 15 residues. The CDR3 is CASSLIGGSTDTQYF. CDR3 nucleotides: TGTGCCAGCAGCTTAATTGGCGGGAGCACAGATACGCAGTATTTT.

Only one count was recorded for this clone. This chain links TRBV12-3 or TRBV12-4 with TRBJ2-5; TRBD1 is a possible D gene (6 bases). V was trimmed by 1 base and J by 5 bases, leaving 8 bases between them. The CDR3 covers 13 residues. The CDR3 DNA reads TGTGCCAGCAGTTTAGGGGGGCTGGAGACCCAGTACTTC. It specifies CASSLGGLETQYF.

V gene TRBV5-4 combines with J gene TRBJ2-1; D call uncertain. The germline V gene encodes CDR1 SGHNT and CDR2 YYREEE (reference sequence). Trimming removed 3 bases at V and 9 bases at J, with 7 bases between. The CDR3 has 11 amino acids. This chain's CDR3 is CASSYLTEQFF. CDR3 in DNA: TGTGCCAGCAGCTACCTAACTGAGCAGTTCTTC.

The chain is built from TRBV7-2 and TRBJ2-5; 7 bases are shared with TRBD1. In germline, CDR1 is SGHTA, CDR2 FQGNSA. The CDR3 runs to 14 residues. Unmatched junction bases numbered 4, after V lost 4 bases and J lost 2 bases. CDR3 sequence: CASSYDRAQETQYF. The DNA of the CDR3 is TGTGCCAGCAGCTATGACAGGGCACAAGAGACCCAGTACTTC. The full variable domain, rest sourced from reference TRBV7-2 and TRBJ2-5, is GAGVSQSPSNKVTEKGKDVELRCDPISGHTALYWYRQSLGQGLEFLIYFQGNSAPDKSGLPSDRFSAERTGGSVSTLTIQRTQQEDSAVYLCASSYDRAQETQYFGPGTRLLVL.

Regarding this clone: The same CDR3 also results from other DNA sequences found in this sample. The rearrangement joins TRBV10-3 to TRBJ1-1; D is ambiguous. The CDR3 loop spans 13 amino acids. With 3 bases removed from V and 1 base from J, the gap between germline ends came to 6 bases. The germline gives CDR1 ENHRY, CDR2 SYGVKD. The CDR3 DNA reads as TGTGCCATCAGTGATCGGGGGAACACTGAAGCTTTCTTT. As protein: CAISDRGNTEAFF.

J is TRBJ2-7 and V is TRBV10-1, with D possibly matching TRBD1 (6 bases). Germline loops: CDR1 WNHNN, CDR2 SYGVQD (reference sequence). CDR3 length: 12 amino acids. Trimming removed 6 bases from V and 3 bases from J, with 9 bases in between. The DNA of the CDR3 is TGCGCCAGCAGCCTACAGGGCTACGAGCAGTACTTC. Translated, it gives CASSLQGYEQYF.

The genes are TRBV27 and TRBJ2-3, with 11 positions matching TRBD2. This CDR3 is 17 amino acids long. V trimming: 5 bases; J trimming: 3 bases; junction bases outside the gene matches: 10. The germline V gene encodes CDR1 MNHEY and CDR2 SMNVEV (reference sequence). CDR3 residues: CASSQKIAGGRTDTQYF. CDR3 nucleotide sequence: TGTGCCAGCAGTCAAAAAATAGCGGGAGGGCGAACAGATACGCAGTATTTT.

V usage is TRBV29-1 and J usage is TRBJ2-1; TRBD2 is a possible D gene (7 bases). Deletions cut 6 bases from V and 7 bases from J, with 19 bases between. Germline-derived CDR1 and CDR2 are SQVTM and ANQGSEA. The CDR3 covers 14 residues. The CDR3, as DNA: TGCAGCGTCGGGGGGCAGGCAGTGAGTAATGAGCAGTTCTTC. It codes for CSVGGQAVSNEQFF.

Here the CDR3 DNA reads TGTGCCAGCAGCTTAAAGGAGACTGCAACTAATGAAAAACTGTTTTTT. Its translation is CASSLKETATNEKLFF. The chain has TRBV7-9 and TRBJ1-4; D call uncertain. Trimming pared 2 bases from V and 0 bases from J, leaving 10 bases between. This CDR3 has 16 amino acids. The germline V gene has CDR1 SEHNR and CDR2 FQNEAQ (reference sequence).

This rearrangement joins TRBV7-9 to TRBJ2-1, with 10 bases that match TRBD2. V gave up 11 bases and J gave up 3 bases; unmatched junction bases: 1. The CDR3 totals 12 residues. Germline V gene data show CDR1 as SEHNR and CDR2 as FQNEAQ (reference sequence). In nucleotides, the CDR3 is TGTGCCGGGACTAGCGTCTACAATGAGCAGTTCTTC. Its protein is CAGTSVYNEQFF.

The chain joins TRBV5-1 to TRBJ2-7; 9 bases line up with TRBD1. Losses at the gene ends were 3 bases for V and 3 bases for J; bases not matched to a gene: 4. In germline, CDR1 is SGHRS, CDR2 YFSETQ. CDR3 size: 14 residues. The CDR3 protein is CASSSGTGNYEQYF. CDR3 sequence (DNA): TGCGCCAGCAGCTCAGGGACAGGGAACTACGAGCAGTACTTC.

The chain couples TRBV14 to TRBJ1-2, with 7 bases that match TRBD1. Germline CDR1 reads SGHDN; CDR2 reads FVKESK. Germline trimming cut 1 base from V and 6 bases from J; bases unmatched to any gene: 5. The CDR3 totals 14 residues. CDR3 nucleotide sequence: TGTGCCAGCAGCCAAGTTGGGACAGAGAATGGCTACACCTTC. Its protein product is CASSQVGTENGYTF.

This clone was recorded only once. CDR3 DNA: TGTGCCAGCTCACCACTGGCGGGAGTAGAACACGAGCAGTACTTC. Translation: CASSPLAGVEHEQYF. The chain carries TRBV18 and TRBJ2-7, with 7 bases identical to TRBD2. CDR1 is KGHSH, CDR2 LQKENI, per germline. CDR3 length: 15 residues. J lost 5 bases, V lost 1 base, and 8 bases had no gene match.

With regard to this clone: Distinct nucleotide sequences in the sample also encode this CDR3. CDR3 coding DNA: TGTGCCAGCAGCGGGGGAACAGGGAGCTCCTACAATGAGCAGTTCTTC. This codes for CASSGGTGSSYNEQFF. The V and J genes are TRBV7-8 and TRBJ2-1; the D gene is possibly TRBD1 (6 bases). V gave up 5 bases and J gave up 0 bases, with 14 bases separating them. Germline CDR1 is SGHVS and CDR2 is FQNEAQ. The CDR3 sequence is 16 residues long.

This clone was detected once. The rearrangement joins TRBV30 to TRBJ1-4; weak D call: TRBD1 (5 bases). In germline, CDR1 is GTSNPN, CDR2 SVGIG (reference sequence). Trimming removed 5 bases at V and 4 bases at J, with 8 bases between. This CDR3 has 12 residues. The CDR3 reads CAWGRVNEKLFF. CDR3 bases: TGTGCCTGGGGCAGGGTTAATGAAAAACTGTTTTTT.

The rearrangement links TRBV5-4 to TRBJ2-5; the match to TRBD1 covers 9 bases. Germline assignment: CDR1 SGHNT and CDR2 YYREEE (reference sequence). This CDR3 has 14 amino acids. V gave up 4 bases and J gave up 3 bases; unmatched junction bases: 4. In DNA, the CDR3 is TGTGCCAGCAGCCCAGGACAGGGGAAAGAGACCCAGTACTTC. Encoded protein: CASSPGQGKETQYF.